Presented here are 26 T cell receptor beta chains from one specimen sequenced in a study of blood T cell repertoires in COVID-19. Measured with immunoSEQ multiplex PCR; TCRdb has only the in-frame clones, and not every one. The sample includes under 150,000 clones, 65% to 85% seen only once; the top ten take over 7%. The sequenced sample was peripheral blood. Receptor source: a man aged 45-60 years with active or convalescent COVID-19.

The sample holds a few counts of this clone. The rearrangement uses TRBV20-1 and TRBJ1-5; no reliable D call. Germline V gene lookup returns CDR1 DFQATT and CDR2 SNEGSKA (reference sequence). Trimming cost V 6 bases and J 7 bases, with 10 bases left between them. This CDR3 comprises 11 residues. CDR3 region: CSAQRGQPQHF. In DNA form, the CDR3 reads TGCAGTGCCCAGAGAGGGCAGCCCCAGCATTTT.

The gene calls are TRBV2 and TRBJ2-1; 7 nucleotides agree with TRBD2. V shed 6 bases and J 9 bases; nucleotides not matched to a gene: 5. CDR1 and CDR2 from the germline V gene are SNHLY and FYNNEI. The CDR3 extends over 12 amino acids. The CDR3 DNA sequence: TGTGCCAGCAGGCGGACTAGGTTTGAGCAGTTCTTC. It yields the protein CASRRTRFEQFF.

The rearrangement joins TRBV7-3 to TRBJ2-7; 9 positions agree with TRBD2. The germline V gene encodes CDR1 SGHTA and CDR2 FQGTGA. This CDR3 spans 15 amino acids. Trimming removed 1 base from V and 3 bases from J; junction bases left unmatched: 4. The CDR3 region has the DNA TGTGCCAGCAGCTTAATGGCTAGCGGGGTCTACGAGCAGTACTTC. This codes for CASSLMASGVYEQYF.

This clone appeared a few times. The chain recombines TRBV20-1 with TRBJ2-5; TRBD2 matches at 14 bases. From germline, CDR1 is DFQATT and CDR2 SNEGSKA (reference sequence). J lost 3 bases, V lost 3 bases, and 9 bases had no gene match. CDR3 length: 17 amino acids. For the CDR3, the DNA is TGCAGTGCTAGTAGAGGACTAGCGGGAGGAGGTGAAGAGACCCAGTACTTC. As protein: CSASRGLAGGGEETQYF.

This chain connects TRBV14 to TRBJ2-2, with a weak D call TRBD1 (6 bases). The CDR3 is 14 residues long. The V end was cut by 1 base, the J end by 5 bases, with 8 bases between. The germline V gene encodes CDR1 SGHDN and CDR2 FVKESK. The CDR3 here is CASSQVGGTGELFF. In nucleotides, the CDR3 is TGTGCCAGCAGCCAAGTAGGGGGTACCGGGGAGCTGTTTTTT.

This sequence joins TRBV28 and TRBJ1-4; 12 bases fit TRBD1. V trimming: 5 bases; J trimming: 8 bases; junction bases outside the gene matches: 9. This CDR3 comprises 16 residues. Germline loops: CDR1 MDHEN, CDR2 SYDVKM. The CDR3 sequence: CASSPRGGQGAEKLFF. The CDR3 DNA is TGTGCCAGCAGTCCACGTGGGGGACAGGGGGCAGAAAAACTGTTTTTT.

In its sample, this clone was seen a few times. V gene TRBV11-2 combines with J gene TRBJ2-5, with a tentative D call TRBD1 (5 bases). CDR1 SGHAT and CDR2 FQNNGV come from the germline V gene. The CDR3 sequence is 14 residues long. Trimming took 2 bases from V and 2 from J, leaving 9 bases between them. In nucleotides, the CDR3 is TGTGCCAGCAGCTTACTTCCAGGGCAAGAGACCCAGTACTTC. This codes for CASSLLPGQETQYF.

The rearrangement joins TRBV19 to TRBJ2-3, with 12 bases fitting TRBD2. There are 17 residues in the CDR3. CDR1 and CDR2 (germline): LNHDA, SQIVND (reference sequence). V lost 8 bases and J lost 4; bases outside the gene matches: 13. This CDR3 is CASQKAKASGRADTQYF. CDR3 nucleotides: TGTGCCAGTCAAAAGGCGAAGGCTAGCGGGAGGGCAGATACGCAGTATTTT.

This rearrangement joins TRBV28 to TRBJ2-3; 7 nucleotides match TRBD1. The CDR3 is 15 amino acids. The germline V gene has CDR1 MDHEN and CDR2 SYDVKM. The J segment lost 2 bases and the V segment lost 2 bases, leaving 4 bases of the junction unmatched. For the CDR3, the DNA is TGTGCCAGCAGTTTACGGACAGGCTACACAGATACGCAGTATTTT. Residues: CASSLRTGYTDTQYF. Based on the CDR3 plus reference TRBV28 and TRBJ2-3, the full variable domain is DVKVTQSSRYLVKRTGEKVFLECVQDMDHENMFWYRQDPGLGLRLIYFSYDVKMKEKGDIPEGYSVSREKKERFSLILESASTNQTSMYLCASSLRTGYTDTQYFGPGTRLTVL.

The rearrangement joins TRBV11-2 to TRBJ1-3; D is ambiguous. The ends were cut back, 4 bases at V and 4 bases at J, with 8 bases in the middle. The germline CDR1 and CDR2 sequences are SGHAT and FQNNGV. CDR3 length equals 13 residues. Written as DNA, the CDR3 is TGTGCCAGCAGCTATCTACAGGGAAACACCATATATTTT. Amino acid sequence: CASSYLQGNTIYF.

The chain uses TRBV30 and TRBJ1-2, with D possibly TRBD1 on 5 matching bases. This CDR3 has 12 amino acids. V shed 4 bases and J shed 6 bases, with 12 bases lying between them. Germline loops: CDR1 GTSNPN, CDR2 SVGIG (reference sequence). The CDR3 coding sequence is TGTGCCTGGACAGGGAATGTCGATGGCTACACCTTC. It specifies CAWTGNVDGYTF.

CDR3 in DNA: TGTGCCAGCAGCCCAGGGGGGGAGCAGTACTTC. This translates into CASSPGGEQYF. The chain recombines TRBV7-8 with TRBJ2-7; maybe TRBD1 (7 bases). V was cut by 5 bases and J by 7 bases, with 9 bases left in between. This CDR3 is 11 amino acids long. Germline V lookup: CDR1 SGHVS, CDR2 FQNEAQ.

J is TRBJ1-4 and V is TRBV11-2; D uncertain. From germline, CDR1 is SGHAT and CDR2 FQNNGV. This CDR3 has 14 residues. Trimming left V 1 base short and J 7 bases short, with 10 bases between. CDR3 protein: CASSLGGIGEKLFF. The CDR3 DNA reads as TGTGCCAGCAGCTTAGGAGGTATCGGTGAAAAACTGTTTTTT.

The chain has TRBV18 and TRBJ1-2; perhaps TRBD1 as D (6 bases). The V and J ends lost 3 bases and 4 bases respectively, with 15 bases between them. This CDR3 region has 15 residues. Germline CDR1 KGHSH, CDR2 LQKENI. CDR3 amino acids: CASSPQPGHLYGYTF. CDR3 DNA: TGTGCCAGCTCACCTCAACCGGGACACCTCTATGGCTACACCTTC.

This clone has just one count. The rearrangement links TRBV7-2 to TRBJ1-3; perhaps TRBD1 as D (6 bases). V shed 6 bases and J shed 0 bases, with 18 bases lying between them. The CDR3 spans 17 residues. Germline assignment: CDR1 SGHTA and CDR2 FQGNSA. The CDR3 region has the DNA TGTGCCAGCAGGTTTACCGGGACACCGAGCTCTGGAAACACCATATATTTT. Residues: CASRFTGTPSSGNTIYF.

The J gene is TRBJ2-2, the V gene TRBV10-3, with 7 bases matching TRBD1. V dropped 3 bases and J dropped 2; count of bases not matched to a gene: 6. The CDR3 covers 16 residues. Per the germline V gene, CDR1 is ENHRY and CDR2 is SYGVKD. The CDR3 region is CAISELGTVNTGELFF. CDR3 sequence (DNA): TGTGCCATCAGTGAACTCGGGACAGTCAACACCGGGGAGCTGTTTTTT.

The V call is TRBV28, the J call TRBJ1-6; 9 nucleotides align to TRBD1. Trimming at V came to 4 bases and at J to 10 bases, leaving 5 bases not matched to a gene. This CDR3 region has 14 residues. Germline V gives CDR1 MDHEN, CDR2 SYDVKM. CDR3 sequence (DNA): TGTGCCAGCAGTTCGTGGACAGGGGAGTCACCCCTCCACTTT. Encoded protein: CASSSWTGESPLHF.

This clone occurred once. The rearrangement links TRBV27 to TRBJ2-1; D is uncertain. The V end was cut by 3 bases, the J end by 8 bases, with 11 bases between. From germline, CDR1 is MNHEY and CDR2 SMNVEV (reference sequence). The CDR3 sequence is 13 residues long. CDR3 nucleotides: TGTGCCAGCAGTTTCGCTGTGCGATATGAGCAGTTCTTC. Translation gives CASSFAVRYEQFF.

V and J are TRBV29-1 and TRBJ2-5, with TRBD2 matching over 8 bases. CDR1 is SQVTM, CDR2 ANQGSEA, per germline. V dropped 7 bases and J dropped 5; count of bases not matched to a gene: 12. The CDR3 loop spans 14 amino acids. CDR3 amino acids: CSGIKAGVGETQYF. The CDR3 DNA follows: TGCAGCGGGATTAAAGCGGGAGTTGGGGAGACCCAGTACTTC.

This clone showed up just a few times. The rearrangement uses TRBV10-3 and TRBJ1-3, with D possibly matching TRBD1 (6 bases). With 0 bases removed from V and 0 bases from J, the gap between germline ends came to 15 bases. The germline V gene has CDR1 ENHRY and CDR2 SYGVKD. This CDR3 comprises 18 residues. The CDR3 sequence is CAISESPDSHLSGNTIYF. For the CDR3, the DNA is TGTGCCATCAGTGAGTCCCCGGACAGCCACCTCTCTGGAAACACCATATATTTT.

This chain's CDR3 is CASSLGRVWGETQYF. CDR3 DNA sequence: TGTGCCAGCAGTTTAGGGCGGGTTTGGGGAGAGACCCAGTACTTC. The chain has TRBV28 and TRBJ2-5; D is perhaps TRBD2 (5 bases). The germline V and J ends were trimmed by 2 bases and 4 bases, with 14 bases remaining between them. CDR3 length: 15 amino acids. Germline CDR1 MDHEN, CDR2 SYDVKM.

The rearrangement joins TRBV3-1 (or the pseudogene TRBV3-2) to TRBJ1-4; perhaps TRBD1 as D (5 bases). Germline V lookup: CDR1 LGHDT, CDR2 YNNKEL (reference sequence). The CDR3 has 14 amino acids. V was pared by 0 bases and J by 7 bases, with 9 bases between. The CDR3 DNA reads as TGTGCCAGCAGCCAAGAACAGGCTGGTGAAAAACTGTTTTTT. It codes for CASSQEQAGEKLFF.

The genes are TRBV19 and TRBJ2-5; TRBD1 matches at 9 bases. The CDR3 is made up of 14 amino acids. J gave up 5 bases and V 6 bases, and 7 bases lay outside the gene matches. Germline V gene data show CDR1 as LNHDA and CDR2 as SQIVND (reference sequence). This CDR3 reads CASRDRGSKETQYF. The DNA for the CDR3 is TGTGCCAGTAGAGACAGGGGGAGTAAGGAGACCCAGTACTTC. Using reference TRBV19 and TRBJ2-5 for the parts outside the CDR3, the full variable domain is DGGITQSPKYLFRKEGQNVTLSCEQNLNHDAMYWYRQDPGQGLRLIYYSQIVNDFQKGDIAEGYSVSREKKESFPLTVTSAQKNPTAFYLCASRDRGSKETQYFGPGTRLLVL.

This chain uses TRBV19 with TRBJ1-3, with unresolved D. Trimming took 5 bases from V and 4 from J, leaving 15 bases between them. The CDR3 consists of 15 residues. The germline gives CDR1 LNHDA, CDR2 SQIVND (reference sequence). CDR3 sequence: CASSPAQTGGNTIYF. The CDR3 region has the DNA TGTGCCAGTAGTCCCGCGCAAACGGGAGGAAACACCATATATTTT.

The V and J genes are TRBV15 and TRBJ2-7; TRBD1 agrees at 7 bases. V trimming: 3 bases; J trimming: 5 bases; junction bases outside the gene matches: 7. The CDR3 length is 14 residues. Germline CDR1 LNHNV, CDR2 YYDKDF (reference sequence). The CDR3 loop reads CATSSNRGVHEQYF. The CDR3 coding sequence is TGTGCCACCAGCAGCAACAGGGGCGTCCACGAGCAGTACTTC.

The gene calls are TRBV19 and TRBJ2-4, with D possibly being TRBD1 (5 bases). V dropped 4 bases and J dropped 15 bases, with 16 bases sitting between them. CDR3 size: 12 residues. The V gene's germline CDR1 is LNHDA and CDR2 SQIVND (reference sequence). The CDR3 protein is CASSTGRQRWYF. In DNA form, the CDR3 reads TGTGCCAGTAGTACCGGTAGACAGAGATGGTACTTC.